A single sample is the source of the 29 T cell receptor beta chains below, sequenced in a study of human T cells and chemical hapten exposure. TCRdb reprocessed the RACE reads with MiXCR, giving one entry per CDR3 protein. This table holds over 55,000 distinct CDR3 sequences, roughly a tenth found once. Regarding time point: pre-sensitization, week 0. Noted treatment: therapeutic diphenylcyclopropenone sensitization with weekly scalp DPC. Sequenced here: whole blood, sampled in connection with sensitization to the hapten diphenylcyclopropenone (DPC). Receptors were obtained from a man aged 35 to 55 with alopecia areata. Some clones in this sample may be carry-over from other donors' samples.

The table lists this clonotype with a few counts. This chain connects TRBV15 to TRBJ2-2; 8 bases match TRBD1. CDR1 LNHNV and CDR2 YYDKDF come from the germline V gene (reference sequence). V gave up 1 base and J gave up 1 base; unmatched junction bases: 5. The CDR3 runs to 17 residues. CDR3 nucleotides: TGTGCCACCAGCAGAGCAGCCGGGACAGGGAACACCGGGGAGCTGTTTTTT. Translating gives CATSRAAGTGNTGELFF. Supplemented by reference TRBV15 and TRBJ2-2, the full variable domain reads DAMVIQNPRYQVTQFGKPVTLSCSQTLNHNVMYWYQQKSSQAPKLLFHYYDKDFNNEADTPDNFQSRRPNTSFCFLDIRSPGLGDTAMYLCATSRAAGTGNTGELFFGEGSRLTVL.

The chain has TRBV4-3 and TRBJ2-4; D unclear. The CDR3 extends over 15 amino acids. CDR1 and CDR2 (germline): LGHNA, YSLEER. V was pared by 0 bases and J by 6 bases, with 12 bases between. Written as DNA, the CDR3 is TGCGCCAGCAGCCAAGACCCTAGTCTCCCAAACATTCAGTACTTC. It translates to CASSQDPSLPNIQYF.

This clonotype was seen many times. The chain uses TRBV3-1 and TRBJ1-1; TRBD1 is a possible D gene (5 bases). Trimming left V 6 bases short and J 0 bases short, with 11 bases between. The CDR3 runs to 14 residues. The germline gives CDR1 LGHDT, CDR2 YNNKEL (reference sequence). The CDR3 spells CASRGEGMNTEAFF. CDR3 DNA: TGTGCCAGCAGAGGCGAGGGGATGAACACTGAAGCTTTCTTT.

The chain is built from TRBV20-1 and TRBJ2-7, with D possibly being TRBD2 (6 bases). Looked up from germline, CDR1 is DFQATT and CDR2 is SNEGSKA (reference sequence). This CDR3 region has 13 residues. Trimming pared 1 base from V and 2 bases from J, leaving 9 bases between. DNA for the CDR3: TGCAGTGCTAGAGGCGGGAACCCCTACGAGCAGTACTTC. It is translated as CSARGGNPYEQYF.

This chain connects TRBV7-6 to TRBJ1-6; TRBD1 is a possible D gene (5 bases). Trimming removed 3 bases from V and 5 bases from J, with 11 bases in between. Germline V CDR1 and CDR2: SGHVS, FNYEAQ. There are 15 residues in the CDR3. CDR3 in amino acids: CASSFGQDDNSPLHF. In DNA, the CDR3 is TGTGCCAGCAGCTTCGGACAAGACGATAATTCACCCCTCCACTTT.

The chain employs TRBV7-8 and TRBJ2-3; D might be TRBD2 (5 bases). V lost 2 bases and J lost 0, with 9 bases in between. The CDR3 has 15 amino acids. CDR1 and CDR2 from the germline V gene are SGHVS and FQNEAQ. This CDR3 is CASSLLAQSTDTQYF. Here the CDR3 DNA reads TGTGCCAGCAGCTTACTAGCCCAAAGCACAGATACGCAGTATTTT.

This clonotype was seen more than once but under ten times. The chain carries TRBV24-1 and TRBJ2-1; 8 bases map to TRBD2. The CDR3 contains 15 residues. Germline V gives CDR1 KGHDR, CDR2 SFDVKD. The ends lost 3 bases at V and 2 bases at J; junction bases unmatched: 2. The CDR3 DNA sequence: TGTGCCACCAGTGATCTGACTAGCGCCTACAATGAGCAGTTCTTC. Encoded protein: CATSDLTSAYNEQFF.

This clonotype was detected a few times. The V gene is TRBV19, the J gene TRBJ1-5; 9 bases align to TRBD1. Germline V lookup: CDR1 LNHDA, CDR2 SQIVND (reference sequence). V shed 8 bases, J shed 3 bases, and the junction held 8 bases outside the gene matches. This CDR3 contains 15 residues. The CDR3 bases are TGTGCCAGTGCCAGAGGGACAGGGCTCAATCAGCCCCAGCATTTT. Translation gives CASARGTGLNQPQHF.

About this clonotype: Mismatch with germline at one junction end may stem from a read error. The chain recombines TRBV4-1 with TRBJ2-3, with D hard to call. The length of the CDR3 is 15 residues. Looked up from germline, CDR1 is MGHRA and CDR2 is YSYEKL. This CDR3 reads CASRQGPNLGDTQYF. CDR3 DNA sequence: TGCGCCAGCAGACAAGGCCCGAACTTGGGGGATACGCAGTATTTT.

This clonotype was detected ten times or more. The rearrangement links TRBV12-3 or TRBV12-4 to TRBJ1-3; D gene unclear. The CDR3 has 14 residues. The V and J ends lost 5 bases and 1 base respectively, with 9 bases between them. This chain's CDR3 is CASSNWTSGNTIYF. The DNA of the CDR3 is TGTGCCAGCAGTAACTGGACTTCTGGAAACACCATATATTTT.

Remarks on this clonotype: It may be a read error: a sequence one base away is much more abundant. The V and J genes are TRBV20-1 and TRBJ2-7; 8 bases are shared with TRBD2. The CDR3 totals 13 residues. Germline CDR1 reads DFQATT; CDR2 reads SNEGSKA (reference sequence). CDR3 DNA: TGCAGTGCTGAGGGAGCGGGAGTCTACGAGCATTACTTC. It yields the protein CSAEGAGVYEHYF.

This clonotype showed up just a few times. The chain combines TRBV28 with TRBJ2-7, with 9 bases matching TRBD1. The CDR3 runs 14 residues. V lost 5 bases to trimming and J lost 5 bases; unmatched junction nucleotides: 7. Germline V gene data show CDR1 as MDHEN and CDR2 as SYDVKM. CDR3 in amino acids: CASSPWTGEHEQYF. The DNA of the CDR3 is TGTGCCAGCAGTCCTTGGACAGGGGAGCACGAGCAGTACTTC.

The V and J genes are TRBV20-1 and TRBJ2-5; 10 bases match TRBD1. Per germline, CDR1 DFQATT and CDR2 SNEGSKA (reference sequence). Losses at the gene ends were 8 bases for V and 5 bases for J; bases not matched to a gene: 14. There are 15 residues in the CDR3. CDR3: CSLTPDRGSRETQYF. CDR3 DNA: TGCAGTCTCACCCCGGACAGGGGGTCAAGGGAGACCCAGTACTTC.

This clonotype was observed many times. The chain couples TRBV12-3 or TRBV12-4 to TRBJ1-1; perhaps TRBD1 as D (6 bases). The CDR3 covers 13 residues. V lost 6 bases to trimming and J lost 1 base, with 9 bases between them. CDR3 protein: CASSTGSNTEAFF. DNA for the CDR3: TGTGCCAGCAGCACAGGGTCGAACACTGAAGCTTTCTTT.

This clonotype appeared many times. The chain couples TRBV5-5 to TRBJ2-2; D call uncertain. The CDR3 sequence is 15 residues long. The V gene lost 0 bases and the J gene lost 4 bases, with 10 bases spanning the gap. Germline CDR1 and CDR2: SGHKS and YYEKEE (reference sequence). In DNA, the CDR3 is TGTGCCAGCAGCTTGGATGGGGTTATCACCGGGGAGCTGTTTTTT. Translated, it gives CASSLDGVITGELFF.

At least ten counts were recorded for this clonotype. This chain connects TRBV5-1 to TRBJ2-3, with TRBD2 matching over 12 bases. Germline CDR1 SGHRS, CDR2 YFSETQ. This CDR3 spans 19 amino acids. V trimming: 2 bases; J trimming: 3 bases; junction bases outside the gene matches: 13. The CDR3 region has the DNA TGCGCCAGCAGCTTTACCCCTAGCGGGAGGGCCGTGAAAACAGATACGCAGTATTTT. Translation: CASSFTPSGRAVKTDTQYF.

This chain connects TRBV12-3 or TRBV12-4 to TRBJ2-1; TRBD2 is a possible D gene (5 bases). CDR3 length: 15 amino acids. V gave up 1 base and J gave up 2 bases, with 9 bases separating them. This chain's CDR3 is CASSLGRATYNEQFF. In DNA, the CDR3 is TGTGCCAGCAGTTTAGGGCGGGCCACCTACAATGAGCAGTTCTTC.

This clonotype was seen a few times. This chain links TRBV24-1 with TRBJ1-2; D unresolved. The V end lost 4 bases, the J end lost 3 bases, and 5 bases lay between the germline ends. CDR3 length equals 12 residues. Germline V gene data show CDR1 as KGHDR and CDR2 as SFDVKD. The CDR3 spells CATSDRDYGYTF. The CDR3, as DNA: TGTGCCACCAGTGACCGGGACTATGGCTACACCTTC.

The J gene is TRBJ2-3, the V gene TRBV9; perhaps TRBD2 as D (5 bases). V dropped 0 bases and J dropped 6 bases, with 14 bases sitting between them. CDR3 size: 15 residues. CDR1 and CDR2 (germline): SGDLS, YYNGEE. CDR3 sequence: CASSVAASPQDTQYF. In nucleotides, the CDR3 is TGTGCCAGCAGCGTAGCAGCTAGCCCCCAGGATACGCAGTATTTT.

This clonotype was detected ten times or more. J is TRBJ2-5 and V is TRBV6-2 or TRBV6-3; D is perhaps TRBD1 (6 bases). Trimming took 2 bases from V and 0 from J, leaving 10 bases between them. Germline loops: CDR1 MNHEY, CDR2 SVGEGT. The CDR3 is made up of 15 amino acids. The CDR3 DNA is TGTGCCAGCAGTTACCTGGACAGCCACCAAGAGACCCAGTACTTC. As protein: CASSYLDSHQETQYF.

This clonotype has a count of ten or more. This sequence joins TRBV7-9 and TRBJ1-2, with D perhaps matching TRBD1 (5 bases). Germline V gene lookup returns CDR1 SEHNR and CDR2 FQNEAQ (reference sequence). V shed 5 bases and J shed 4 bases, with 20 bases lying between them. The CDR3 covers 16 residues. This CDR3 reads CASSGIDRSWGYGYTF. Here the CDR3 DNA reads TGTGCCAGCAGCGGGATAGACAGATCTTGGGGCTATGGCTACACCTTC.

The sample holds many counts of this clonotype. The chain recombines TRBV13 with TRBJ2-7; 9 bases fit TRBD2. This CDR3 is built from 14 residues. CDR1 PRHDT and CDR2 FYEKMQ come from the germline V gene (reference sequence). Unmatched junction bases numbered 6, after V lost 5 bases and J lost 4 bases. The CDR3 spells CASSPSGLAYEQYF. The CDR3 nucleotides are TGTGCCAGCAGCCCCTCGGGACTAGCATACGAGCAGTACTTC.

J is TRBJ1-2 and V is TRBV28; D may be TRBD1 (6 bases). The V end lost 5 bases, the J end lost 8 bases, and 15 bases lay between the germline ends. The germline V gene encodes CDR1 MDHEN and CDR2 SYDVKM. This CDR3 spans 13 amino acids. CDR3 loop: CASSETGTRGYTF. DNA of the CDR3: TGTGCCAGCAGTGAGACAGGAACCAGGGGCTACACCTTC.

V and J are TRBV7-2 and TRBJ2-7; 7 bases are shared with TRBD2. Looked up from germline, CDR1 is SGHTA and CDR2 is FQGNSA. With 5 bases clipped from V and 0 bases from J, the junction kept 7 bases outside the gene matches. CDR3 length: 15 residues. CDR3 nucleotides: TGTGCCAGCAGCCCTAGGGGCGGGAGCTCCTACGAGCAGTACTTC. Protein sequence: CASSPRGGSSYEQYF.

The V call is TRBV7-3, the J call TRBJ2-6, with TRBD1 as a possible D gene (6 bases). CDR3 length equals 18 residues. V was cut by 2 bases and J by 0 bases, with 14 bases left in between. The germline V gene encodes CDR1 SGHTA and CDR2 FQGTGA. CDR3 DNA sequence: TGTGCCAGCAGCTTATCTCCCACAGGGTCCTCTGGGGCCAACGTCCTGACTTTC. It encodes CASSLSPTGSSGANVLTF.

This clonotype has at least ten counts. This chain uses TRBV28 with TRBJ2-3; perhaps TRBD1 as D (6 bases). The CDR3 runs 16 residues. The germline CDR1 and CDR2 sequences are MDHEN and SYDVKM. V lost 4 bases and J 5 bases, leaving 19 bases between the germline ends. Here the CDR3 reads CASSSSGTSLRDTQYF. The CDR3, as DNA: TGTGCCAGCAGTTCTTCCGGGACATCTCTCCGAGATACGCAGTATTTT.

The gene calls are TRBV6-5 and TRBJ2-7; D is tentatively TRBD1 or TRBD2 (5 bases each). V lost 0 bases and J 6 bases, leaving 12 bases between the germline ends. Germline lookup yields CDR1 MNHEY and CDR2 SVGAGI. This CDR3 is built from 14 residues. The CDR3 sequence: CASSYSSRGVEQYF. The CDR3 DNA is TGTGCCAGCAGTTACTCCTCCCGAGGGGTCGAGCAGTACTTC.

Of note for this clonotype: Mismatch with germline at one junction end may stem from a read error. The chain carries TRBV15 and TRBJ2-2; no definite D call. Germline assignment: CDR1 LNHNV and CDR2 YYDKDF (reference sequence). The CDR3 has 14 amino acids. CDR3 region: CATRRDQVAGELFF. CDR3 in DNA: TGTGCCACCAGAAGAGATCAAGTCGCCGGGGAGCTGTTTTTT.

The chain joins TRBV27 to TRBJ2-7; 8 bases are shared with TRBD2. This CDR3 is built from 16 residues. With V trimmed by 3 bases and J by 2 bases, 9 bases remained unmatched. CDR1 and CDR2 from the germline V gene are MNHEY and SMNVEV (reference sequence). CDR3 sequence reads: CASSFLTSGQTYEQYF. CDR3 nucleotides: TGTGCCAGCAGTTTCCTTACTAGCGGACAAACCTACGAGCAGTACTTC.